This T cell receptor (beta chain) was sequenced for a study of T cell changes during pregnancy in multiple sclerosis. Profiling relied on immunoSEQ multiplex PCR, and the TCRdb table lists in-frame clones only, not all of them. The top ten clones hold over 0.8% of a sample with about 60,000 clones, 92% of them seen once. V gave up 6 bases and J gave up 8 bases, with 19 bases separating them. This CDR3 region has 15 residues. From germline, CDR1 is MNHNS and CDR2 SASEGT. This chain uses TRBV6-1 with TRBJ1-4; no definite D call. Sample: peripheral blood, taken in the first trimester of pregnancy. The sequence derives from a female donor with multiple sclerosis, enrolled in a pregnancy study. The CDR3 here is CASSESPGMREKLFF. CDR3 nucleotide sequence: TGTGCCAGCAGCGAGTCGCCCGGAATGCGGGAAAAACTGTTTTTT.